This record concerns one T cell receptor (beta chain) sequence. Original data processing: Amplifying reference gene primers gave estimates of nucleated cell counts. The method was immunoSEQ multiplex PCR; TCRdb's version includes in-frame clones alone and lacks a portion of them. V, J and clone size reflect that table, while D and trimming were determined from the DNA. The sample holds approximately 260,000 clones, over 75% seen once. The data belong to a study of blood T cell repertoires in COVID-19. Across the whole study: The origin of the acute and convalescent COVID-19 samples was the United States, Italy and Spain. PBMCs, B-cell-depleted T cells, or T cells provided the cDNA or gDNA that made up the material.

In germline, CDR1 is KGHSH, CDR2 LQKENI. The CDR3 has 15 residues. The V gene end was trimmed by 4 bases and the J gene end by 2 bases; junction bases not matched to a gene: 7. Sequencing was done on a sample of peripheral blood. This chain uses TRBV18 with TRBJ2-5; 7 bases line up with TRBD1. This clonotype was sampled from a human donor in a cohort sampled during active COVID-19. CDR3 nucleotide sequence: TGTGCCAGCTCACGTACGGGACAGCCTCAAGAGACCCAGTACTTC. It codes for CASSRTGQPQETQYF.